Each of the 5 T cell receptor beta chains below was sequenced from the same sample in a study of blood T cell repertoires in COVID-19. Measured with immunoSEQ multiplex PCR; TCRdb has only the in-frame clones, and not every one. Of roughly 250,000 clones in the sample, roughly nine tenths are singletons; the top ten hold 7.2%. The material sequenced was peripheral blood. The receptors stem from a man aged 55 to 69 who had recovered from COVID-19.

This clone has just one count. J is TRBJ1-5 and V is TRBV5-1; TRBD1 matches 9 bases. CDR1 and CDR2 from the germline V gene are SGHRS and YFSETQ. The CDR3 totals 14 residues. The trim removed 3 bases at V and 7 bases at J, leaving 5 bases unmatched. CDR3 amino acids: CASSWGQGQQPQHF. In DNA form, the CDR3 reads TGCGCCAGCAGCTGGGGACAGGGCCAACAGCCCCAGCATTTT.

The V gene is TRBV5-3, the J gene TRBJ2-3; D possibly corresponds to TRBD1 (5 bases). TRBV5-3 is noted as an ORF with a role that remains uncertain. CDR3 length equals 17 residues. The V end was cut by 3 bases, the J end by 2 bases, with 19 bases between. The CDR3 sequence: CARSWWGKAPTTDTQYF. The CDR3 DNA reads as TGTGCCAGAAGCTGGTGGGGCAAGGCGCCGACCACAGATACGCAGTATTTT.

This rearrangement joins TRBV19 to TRBJ1-1, with D possibly matching TRBD1 (6 bases). Trimming cost V 6 bases and J 5 bases, with 19 bases left between them. The V gene's germline CDR1 is LNHDA and CDR2 SQIVND (reference sequence). The CDR3 has 15 amino acids. The CDR3 bases are TGTGCCAGTAGCAAGGGGGACCTTCGGTGGACTGAAGCTTTCTTT. Translating gives CASSKGDLRWTEAFF.

J is TRBJ2-3 and V is TRBV29-1; 11 bases fit TRBD2. This CDR3 region has 17 residues. Unmatched junction bases numbered 11, after V lost 6 bases and J lost 0 bases. Germline V gene lookup returns CDR1 SQVTM and CDR2 ANQGSEA. In nucleotides, the CDR3 is TGCAGCGTCCTAGCGGGGGGCCCCATCCTAAGCACAGATACGCAGTATTTT. Its protein product is CSVLAGGPILSTDTQYF.

The chain couples TRBV19 to TRBJ2-1; maybe TRBD2 (6 bases). V was clipped by 7 bases and J by 7 bases, with 20 bases between them. The CDR3 has 15 residues. The V gene's germline CDR1 is LNHDA and CDR2 SQIVND (reference sequence). The CDR3 DNA sequence: TGTGCCAGTATGGAGCGGGCCCGTGGGCGAAATGAGCAGTTCTTC. Protein: CASMERARGRNEQFF. The full variable domain, completed using reference TRBV19 and TRBJ2-1, is DGGITQSPKYLFRKEGQNVTLSCEQNLNHDAMYWYRQDPGQGLRLIYYSQIVNDFQKGDIAEGYSVSREKKESFPLTVTSAQKNPTAFYLCASMERARGRNEQFFGPGTRLTVL.